This T cell receptor beta chain was identified during a study of OX40 agonist ivuxolimab in advanced cancers. Study details: Patients were roughly 87% male with ages roughly 20 to 85, mean 60.

Study conclusions and caveats: On average, a greater number of expanded clones characterised CD8+ T cells relative to CD4+.

This table comes from immunoSEQ multiplex PCR, and its TCRdb copy is limited to in-frame clones, with some not included. Of approximately 69,000 clones in the sample, 70% to 90% were seen once. V shed 5 bases and J shed 4 bases, with 3 bases lying between them. This CDR3 is 10 amino acids long. The V gene's germline CDR1 is SGHAT and CDR2 FQNNGV. About this clone itself: What it binds is unknown.

Sample: CD4+ or CD8+ T cells sorted from blood, taken in a trial of the OX40 agonist ivuxolimab. The source of this sequence is an adult with an advanced solid tumor such as melanoma, head and neck, liver or kidney cancer. The rearrangement joins TRBV11-2 to TRBJ2-7; D not resolved. This CDR3 reads CASSTYEQYF. The CDR3 nucleotides read TGTGCCAGCAGCACTTACGAGCAGTACTTC. The full variable domain, in which reference TRBV11-2 and TRBJ2-7 provide the parts outside the CDR3, is EAGVAQSPRYKIIEKRQSVAFWCNPISGHATLYWYQQILGQGPKLLIQFQNNGVVDDSQLPKDRFSAERLKGVDSTLKIQPAKLEDSAVYLCASSTYEQYFGPGTRLTVT.